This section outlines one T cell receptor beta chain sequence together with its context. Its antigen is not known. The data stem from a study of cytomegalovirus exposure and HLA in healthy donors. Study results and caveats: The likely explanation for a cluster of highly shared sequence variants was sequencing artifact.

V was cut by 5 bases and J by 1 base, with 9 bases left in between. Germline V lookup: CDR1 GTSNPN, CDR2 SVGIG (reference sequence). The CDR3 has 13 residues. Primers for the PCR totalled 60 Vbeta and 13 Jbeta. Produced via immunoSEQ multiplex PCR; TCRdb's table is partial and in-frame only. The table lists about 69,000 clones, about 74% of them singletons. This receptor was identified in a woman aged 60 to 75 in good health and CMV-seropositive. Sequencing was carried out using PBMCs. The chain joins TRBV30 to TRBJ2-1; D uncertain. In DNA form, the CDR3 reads TGTGCCTGGTTATCGTTATCCTACAATGAGCAGTTCTTC. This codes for CAWLSLSYNEQFF.